Following are 13 T cell receptor beta chains from one sample sequenced in a study of memory CD4+ T cells and cytomegalovirus serostatus. Measured with immunoSEQ multiplex PCR; TCRdb has only the in-frame clones, and not every one. The data contain 85,000 to 100,000 clones, 80% of them seen just once; the ten biggest clones take up around 3.6%. The sort gate was single viable CD3+CD4+CD8-CD45RO+ cells for memory CD4+ T cells. Sequenced sample: memory CD4+ T cells from blood. The receptor set was obtained from an adult in good health and CMV-seropositive.

This rearrangement joins TRBV6-5 to TRBJ2-7; 8 bases are a match to TRBD1. Germline CDR1 reads MNHEY; CDR2 reads SVGAGI. The CDR3 loop spans 14 amino acids. J was trimmed by 6 bases and V by 6 bases; bases with no gene match: 10. The CDR3 protein is CASSPGQGRSEQYF. The CDR3 DNA sequence: TGTGCCAGCAGCCCCGGACAGGGACGGAGCGAGCAGTACTTC.

The chain is built from TRBV6-1 and TRBJ1-1; D is unclear. The V end lost 6 bases, the J end lost 7 bases, and 12 bases lay between the germline ends. This CDR3 is 12 amino acids long. Germline values: CDR1 MNHNS, CDR2 SASEGT. The CDR3 protein is CASSYRGNEAFF. As DNA, the CDR3 is TGTGCCAGCAGCTACCGGGGAAATGAAGCTTTCTTT.

This clone has a single count. The chain uses TRBV7-8 and TRBJ2-7, with D unclear. The CDR3 extends over 17 amino acids. Trimming took 1 base from V and 2 from J, leaving 18 bases between them. The germline CDR1 and CDR2 sequences are SGHVS and FQNEAQ. The chain's CDR3 is CASSLGSAVGEPYEQYF. CDR3 nucleotides: TGTGCCAGCAGCTTAGGATCGGCCGTAGGAGAACCCTACGAGCAGTACTTC.

This chain joins TRBV11-2 and TRBJ1-3; D gene uncertain. This CDR3 region has 16 residues. The germline gives CDR1 SGHAT, CDR2 FQNNGV. V shed 5 bases and J shed 0 bases, with 14 bases lying between them. CDR3 loop: CASSATNGISGNTIYF. CDR3 coding DNA: TGTGCCAGCAGCGCAACAAACGGGATCTCTGGAAACACCATATATTTT.

V usage is TRBV9 and J usage is TRBJ2-2; 8 bases line up with TRBD2. The V gene's germline CDR1 is SGDLS and CDR2 YYNGEE. Trimming at V came to 5 bases and at J to 7 bases, leaving 16 bases not matched to a gene. This CDR3 has 17 amino acids. The CDR3 bases are TGTGCCAGCAGTCTAGGGGCTAGCGGGCCTTTAGTCGGGGAGCTGTTTTTT. Residues: CASSLGASGPLVGELFF.

This rearrangement joins TRBV5-1 to TRBJ2-1; possibly TRBD2 for D (5 bases). V was trimmed by 2 bases and J by 9 bases, leaving 9 bases between them. Germline assignment: CDR1 SGHRS and CDR2 YFSETQ. This CDR3 has 12 amino acids. Written as DNA, the CDR3 is TGCGCCAGCAGCTTCGGGGTTGGTGAGCAGTTCTTC. Its protein is CASSFGVGEQFF.

The DNA of the CDR3 is TGTGCCAGCAGTCCTAATCCGGGGGCCTACAATGAGCAGTTCTTC. As protein: CASSPNPGAYNEQFF. The chain uses TRBV6-5 and TRBJ2-1; tentative D call: TRBD2 (6 bases). The CDR3 spans 15 residues. From germline, CDR1 is MNHEY and CDR2 SVGAGI. The germline V and J ends were trimmed by 5 bases and 2 bases, with 13 bases remaining between them.

The DNA for the CDR3 is TGTGCCAGCAGCGCCACAGGAGGCGGGTACAATGAGCAGTTCTTC. As protein: CASSATGGGYNEQFF. The chain links TRBV6-5 to TRBJ2-1; either TRBD1 or TRBD2 may supply D (5 bases each). V was trimmed by 6 bases and J by 4 bases, leaving 16 bases between them. Germline V lookup: CDR1 MNHEY, CDR2 SVGAGI. The CDR3 is 15 amino acids.

The gene calls are TRBV9 and TRBJ1-2; unclear D gene. Trimming stripped 1 base from V and 8 bases from J, with 9 bases between. The length of the CDR3 is 12 residues. Germline-derived CDR1 and CDR2 are SGDLS and YYNGEE. The CDR3 nucleotides read TGTGCCAGCAGCGTACCTACCGACGGCTACACCTTC. Protein: CASSVPTDGYTF.

This clone appeared once. The chain links TRBV10-3 to TRBJ1-2; 7 nucleotides align to TRBD1. V dropped 8 bases and J dropped 2; count of bases not matched to a gene: 5. The CDR3 contains 13 residues. Looked up from germline, CDR1 is ENHRY and CDR2 is SYGVKD. The CDR3 sequence is CAIRRDSNYGYTF. Here the CDR3 DNA reads TGTGCCATCCGCCGGGACAGCAACTATGGCTACACCTTC.

The chain uses TRBV6-4 and TRBJ1-2; 7 bases line up with TRBD1. V trimming: 6 bases; J trimming: 5 bases; junction bases outside the gene matches: 9. This CDR3 region has 14 residues. Germline CDR1 and CDR2: MRHNA and SNTAGT. Written as DNA, the CDR3 is TGTGCCAGCAGCGCCGACAGGGCGAGTTATGGCTACACCTTC. The encoded protein is CASSADRASYGYTF.

This chain connects TRBV5-1 to TRBJ2-7; D is possibly TRBD1 (6 bases). V lost 4 bases to trimming and J lost 4 bases, with 15 bases between them. There are 14 residues in the CDR3. Germline loops: CDR1 SGHRS, CDR2 YFSETQ. CDR3 loop: CASSNQAGAYEQYF. The CDR3 nucleotides read TGCGCCAGCAGCAACCAGGCAGGGGCTTACGAGCAGTACTTC.

The chain uses TRBV9 and TRBJ2-3; 8 bases align to TRBD1. This CDR3 has 15 amino acids. Germline CDR1 is SGDLS and CDR2 is YYNGEE. V was clipped by 0 bases and J by 2 bases; unmatched bases: 2. The CDR3 is CASSVGQGLTDTQYF. CDR3 sequence (DNA): TGTGCCAGCAGCGTAGGACAGGGGCTCACAGATACGCAGTATTTT.